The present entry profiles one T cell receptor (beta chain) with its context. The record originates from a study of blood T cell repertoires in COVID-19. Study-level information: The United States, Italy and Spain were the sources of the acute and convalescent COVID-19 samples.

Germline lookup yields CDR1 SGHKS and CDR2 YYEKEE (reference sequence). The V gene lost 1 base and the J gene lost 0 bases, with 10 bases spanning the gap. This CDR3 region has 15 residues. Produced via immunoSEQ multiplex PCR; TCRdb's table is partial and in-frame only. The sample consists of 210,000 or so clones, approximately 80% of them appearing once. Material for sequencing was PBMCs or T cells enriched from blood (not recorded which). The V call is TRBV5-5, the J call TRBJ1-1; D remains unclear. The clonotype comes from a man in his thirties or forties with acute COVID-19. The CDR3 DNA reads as TGTGCCAGCAGCTTGACGGGGATTCTGAACACTGAAGCTTTCTTT. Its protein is CASSLTGILNTEAFF.